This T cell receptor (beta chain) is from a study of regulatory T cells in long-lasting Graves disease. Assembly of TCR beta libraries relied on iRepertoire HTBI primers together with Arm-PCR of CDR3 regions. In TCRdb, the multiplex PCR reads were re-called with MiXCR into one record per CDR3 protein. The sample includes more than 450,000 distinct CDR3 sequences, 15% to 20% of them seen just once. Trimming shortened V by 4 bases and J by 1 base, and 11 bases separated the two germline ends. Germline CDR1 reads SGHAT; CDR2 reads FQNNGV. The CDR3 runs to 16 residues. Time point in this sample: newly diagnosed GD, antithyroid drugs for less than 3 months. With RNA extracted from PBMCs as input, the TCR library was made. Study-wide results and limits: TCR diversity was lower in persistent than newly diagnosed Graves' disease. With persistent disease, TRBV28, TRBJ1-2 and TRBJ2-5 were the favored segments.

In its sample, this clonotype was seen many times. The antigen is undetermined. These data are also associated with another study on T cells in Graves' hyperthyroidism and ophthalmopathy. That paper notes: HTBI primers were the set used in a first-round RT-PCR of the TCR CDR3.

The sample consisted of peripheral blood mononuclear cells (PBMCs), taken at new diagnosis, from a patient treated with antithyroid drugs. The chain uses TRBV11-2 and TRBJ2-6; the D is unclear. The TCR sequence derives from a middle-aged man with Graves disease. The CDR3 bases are TGTGCCAGCAGCTCCAACTGGGGATCTGGGGCCAACGTCCTGACTTTC. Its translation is CASSSNWGSGANVLTF.